Detailed here is one TCR beta chain. The J segment lost 8 bases and the V segment lost 0 bases, leaving 7 bases of the junction unmatched. The V gene's germline CDR1 is SGHRS and CDR2 YFSETQ. The CDR3 has 15 residues. The record originates from a study of blood T cell repertoires in COVID-19. The table came from immunoSEQ multiplex PCR; TCRdb's copy has only in-frame clones and leaves some out. In the table there are over 200,000 clones, 88% of which are singletons. This TCR came from a woman aged 60 to 75 with acute or convalescent COVID-19. What was sequenced was peripheral blood. The chain is built from TRBV5-1 and TRBJ2-2, with 7 bases aligning to TRBD1. DNA for the CDR3: TGCGCCAGCAGCTTGGCCGAAGGGGGCGGTGGGGAGCTGTTTTTT. It codes for CASSLAEGGGGELFF.